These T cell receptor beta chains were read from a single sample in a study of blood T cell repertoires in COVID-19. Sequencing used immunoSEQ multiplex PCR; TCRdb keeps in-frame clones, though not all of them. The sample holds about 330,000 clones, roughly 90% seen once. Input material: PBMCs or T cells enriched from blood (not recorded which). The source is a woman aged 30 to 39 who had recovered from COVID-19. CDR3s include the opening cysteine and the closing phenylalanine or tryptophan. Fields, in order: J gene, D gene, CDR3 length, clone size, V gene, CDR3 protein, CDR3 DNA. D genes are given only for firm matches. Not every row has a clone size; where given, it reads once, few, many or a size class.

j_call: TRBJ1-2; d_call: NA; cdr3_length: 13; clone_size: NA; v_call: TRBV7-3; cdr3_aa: CASSLTETGRYTF; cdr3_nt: TGTGCCAGCAGCTTAACAGAGACAGGTCGCTACACCTTC
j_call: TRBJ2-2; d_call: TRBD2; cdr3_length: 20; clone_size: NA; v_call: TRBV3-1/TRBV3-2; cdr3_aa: CASSQVGRLAGDNGTGELFF; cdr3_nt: TGTGCCAGCAGCCAAGTAGGTCGGCTAGCGGGAGATAATGGCACCGGGGAGCTGTTTTTT
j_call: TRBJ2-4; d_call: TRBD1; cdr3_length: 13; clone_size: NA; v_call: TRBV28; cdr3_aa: CASTSGQPNIQYF; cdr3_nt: TGTGCCAGCACCTCGGGACAGCCAAACATTCAGTACTTC
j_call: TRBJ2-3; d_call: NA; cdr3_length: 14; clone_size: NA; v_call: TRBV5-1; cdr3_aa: CASSGGTETDTQYF; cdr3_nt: TGCGCCAGCAGCGGGGGGACAGAAACAGATACGCAGTATTTT
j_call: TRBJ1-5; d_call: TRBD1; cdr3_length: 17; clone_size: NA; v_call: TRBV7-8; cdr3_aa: CASSLGTGVSLNQPQHF; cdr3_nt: TGTGCCAGCAGCTTAGGTACAGGGGTCTCCTTAAATCAGCCCCAGCATTTT
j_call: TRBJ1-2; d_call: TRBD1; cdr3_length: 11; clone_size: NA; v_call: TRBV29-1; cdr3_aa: CSVDRDYGYTF; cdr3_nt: TGCAGCGTCGACAGGGACTATGGCTACACCTTC
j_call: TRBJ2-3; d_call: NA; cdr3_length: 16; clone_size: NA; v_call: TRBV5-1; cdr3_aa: CASSLGLEGGTDTQYF; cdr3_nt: TGCGCCAGCAGCTTGGGGCTGGAGGGCGGCACAGATACGCAGTATTTT
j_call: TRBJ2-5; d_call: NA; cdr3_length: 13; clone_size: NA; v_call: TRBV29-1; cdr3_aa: CSVEGQNSETQYF; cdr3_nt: TGCAGCGTTGAAGGGCAGAATAGCGAGACCCAGTACTTC
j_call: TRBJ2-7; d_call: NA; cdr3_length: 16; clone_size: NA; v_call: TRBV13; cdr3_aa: CASSSSSLLLSYEQYF; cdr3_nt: TGTGCCAGCAGCTCCTCCTCTTTACTACTCTCCTACGAGCAGTACTTC
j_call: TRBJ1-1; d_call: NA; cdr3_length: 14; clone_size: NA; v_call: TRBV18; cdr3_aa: CASSPLSQGTEAFF; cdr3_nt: TGTGCCAGCTCACCCCTCTCACAGGGAACCGAAGCTTTCTTT
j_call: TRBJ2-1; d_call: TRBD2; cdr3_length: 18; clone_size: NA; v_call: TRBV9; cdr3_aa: CASSVGLAGEPPYNEQFF; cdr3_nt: TGTGCCAGCAGCGTAGGGCTAGCGGGAGAACCCCCCTACAATGAGCAGTTCTTC
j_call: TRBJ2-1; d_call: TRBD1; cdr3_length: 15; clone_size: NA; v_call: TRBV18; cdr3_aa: CASTWDRELYNEQFF; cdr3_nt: TGTGCCAGCACCTGGGACAGGGAATTATACAATGAGCAGTTCTTC
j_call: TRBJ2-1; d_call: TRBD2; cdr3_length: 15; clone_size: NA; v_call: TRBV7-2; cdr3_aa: CASSLGGGRADEQFF; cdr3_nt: TGTGCCAGCAGCCTGGGGGGCGGGAGGGCCGATGAGCAGTTCTTC
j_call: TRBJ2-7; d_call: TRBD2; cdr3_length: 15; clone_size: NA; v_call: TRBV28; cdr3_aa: CASGSGAVGAYEQYF; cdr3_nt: TGTGCCAGTGGAAGCGGGGCAGTCGGGGCCTACGAGCAGTACTTC
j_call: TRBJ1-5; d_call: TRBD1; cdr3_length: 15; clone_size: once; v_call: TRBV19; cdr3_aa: CASSTIDRDDQPQHF; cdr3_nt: TGTGCCAGTAGTACAATCGACAGGGACGATCAGCCCCAGCATTTT
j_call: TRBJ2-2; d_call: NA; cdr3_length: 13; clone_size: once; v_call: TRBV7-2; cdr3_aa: CASSLVYPGELFF; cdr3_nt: TGTGCCAGCAGCTTAGTCTACCCCGGGGAGCTGTTTTTT
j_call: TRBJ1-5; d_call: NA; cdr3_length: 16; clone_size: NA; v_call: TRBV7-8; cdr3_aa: CASSPTGILRNQPQHF; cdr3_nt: TGTGCCAGCAGCCCCACCGGGATCCTACGGAATCAGCCCCAGCATTTT
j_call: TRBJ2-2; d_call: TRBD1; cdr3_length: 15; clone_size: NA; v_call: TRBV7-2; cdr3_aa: CASSFTGTGTGELFF; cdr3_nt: TGTGCCAGCAGCTTTACCGGGACAGGGACCGGGGAGCTGTTTTTT
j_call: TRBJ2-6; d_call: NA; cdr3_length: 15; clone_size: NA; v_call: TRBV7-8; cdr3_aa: CASGLQSSGANVLTF; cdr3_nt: TGTGCCAGCGGACTTCAGAGCTCTGGGGCCAACGTCCTGACTTTC
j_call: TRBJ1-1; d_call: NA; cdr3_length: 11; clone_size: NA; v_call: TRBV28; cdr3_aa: CASSSSTEAFF; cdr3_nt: TGTGCCAGCAGTTCGTCCACTGAAGCTTTCTTT
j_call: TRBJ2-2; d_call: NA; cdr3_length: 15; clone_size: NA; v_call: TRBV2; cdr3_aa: CASSVEAVRTGELFF; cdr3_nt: TGTGCCAGCAGTGTTGAAGCGGTTCGCACCGGGGAGCTGTTTTTT
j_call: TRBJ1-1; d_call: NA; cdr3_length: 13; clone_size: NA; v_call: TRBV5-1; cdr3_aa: CASSWSTNTEAFF; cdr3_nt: TGCGCCAGCAGCTGGAGTACGAACACTGAAGCTTTCTTT
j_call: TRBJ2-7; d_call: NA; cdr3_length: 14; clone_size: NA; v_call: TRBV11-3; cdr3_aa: CASSLGRGTYEQYF; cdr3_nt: TGTGCCAGCAGCTTAGGGCGGGGCACCTACGAGCAGTACTTC
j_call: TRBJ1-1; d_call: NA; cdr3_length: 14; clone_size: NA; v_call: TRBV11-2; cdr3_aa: CASSLGRGNTEAFF; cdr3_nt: TGTGCCAGCAGCTTAGGCAGGGGGAACACTGAAGCTTTCTTT